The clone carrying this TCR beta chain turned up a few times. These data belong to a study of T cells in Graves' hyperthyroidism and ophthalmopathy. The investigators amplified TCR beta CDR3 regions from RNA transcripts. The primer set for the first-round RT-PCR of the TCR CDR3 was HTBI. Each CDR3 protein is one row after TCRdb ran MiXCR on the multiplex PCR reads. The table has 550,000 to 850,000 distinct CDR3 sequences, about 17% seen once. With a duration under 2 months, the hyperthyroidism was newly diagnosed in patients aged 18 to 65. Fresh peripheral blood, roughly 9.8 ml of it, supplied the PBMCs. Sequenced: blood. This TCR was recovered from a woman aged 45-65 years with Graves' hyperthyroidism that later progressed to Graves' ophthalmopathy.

The CDR3 loop reads CATGTPKSSYNEQFF. The CDR3, as DNA: TGTGCCACCGGGACTCCAAAGAGCTCCTACAATGAGCAGTTCTTC. This chain links TRBV10-3 with TRBJ2-1; D perhaps matches TRBD2 (6 bases). The germline CDR1 and CDR2 sequences are ENHRY and SYGVKD. Between the trimmed V and J ends, which lost 10 bases and 0 bases, there was a span of 16 bases. The CDR3 runs 15 residues.